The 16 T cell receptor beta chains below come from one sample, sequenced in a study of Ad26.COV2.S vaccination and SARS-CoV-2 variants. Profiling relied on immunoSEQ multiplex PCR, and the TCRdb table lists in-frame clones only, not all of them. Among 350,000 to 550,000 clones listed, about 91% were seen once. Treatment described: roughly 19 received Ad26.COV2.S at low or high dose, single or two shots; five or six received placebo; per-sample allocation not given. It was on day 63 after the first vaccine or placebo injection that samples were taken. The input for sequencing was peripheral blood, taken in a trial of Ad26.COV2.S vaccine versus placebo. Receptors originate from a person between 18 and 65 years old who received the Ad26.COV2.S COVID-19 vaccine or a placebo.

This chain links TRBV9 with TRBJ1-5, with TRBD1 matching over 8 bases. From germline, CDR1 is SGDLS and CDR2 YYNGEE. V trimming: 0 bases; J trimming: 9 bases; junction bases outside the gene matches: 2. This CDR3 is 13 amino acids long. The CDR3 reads CASSVEGTGPQHF. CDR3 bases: TGTGCCAGCAGCGTAGAGGGGACAGGGCCCCAGCATTTT.

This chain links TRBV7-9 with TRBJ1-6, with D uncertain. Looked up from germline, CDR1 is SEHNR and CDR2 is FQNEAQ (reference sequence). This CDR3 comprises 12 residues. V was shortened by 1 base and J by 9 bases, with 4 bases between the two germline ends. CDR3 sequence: CASSLVRSPLHF. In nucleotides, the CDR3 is TGTGCCAGCAGCTTAGTTCGTTCACCCCTCCACTTT.

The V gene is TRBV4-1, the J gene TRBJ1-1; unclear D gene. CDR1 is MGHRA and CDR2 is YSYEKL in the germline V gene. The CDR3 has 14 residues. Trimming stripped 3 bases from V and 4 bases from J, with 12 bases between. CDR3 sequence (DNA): TGCGCCAGCAGCCAGAAGGACTTGGGCACTGAAGCTTTCTTT. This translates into CASSQKDLGTEAFF.

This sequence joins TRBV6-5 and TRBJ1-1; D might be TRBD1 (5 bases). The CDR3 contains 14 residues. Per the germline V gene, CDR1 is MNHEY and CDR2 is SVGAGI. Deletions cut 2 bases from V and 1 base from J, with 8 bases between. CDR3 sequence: CASSYTGGNTEAFF. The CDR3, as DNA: TGTGCCAGCAGTTACACGGGGGGGAACACTGAAGCTTTCTTT.

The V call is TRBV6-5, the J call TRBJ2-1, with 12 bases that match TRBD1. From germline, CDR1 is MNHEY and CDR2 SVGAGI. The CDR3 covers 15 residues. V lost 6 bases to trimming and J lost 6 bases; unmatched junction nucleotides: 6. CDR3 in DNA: TGTGCCAGCAGGCCCCGGGACAGGGGGCTCAATGAGCAGTTCTTC. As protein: CASRPRDRGLNEQFF.

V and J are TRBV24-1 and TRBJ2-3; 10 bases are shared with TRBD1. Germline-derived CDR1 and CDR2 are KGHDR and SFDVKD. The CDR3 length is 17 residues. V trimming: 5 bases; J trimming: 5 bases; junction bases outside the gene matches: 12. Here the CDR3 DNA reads TGTGCCACCAGTGCCCCCCCCGGGACAGGGGAGATAGATACGCAGTATTTT. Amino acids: CATSAPPGTGEIDTQYF.

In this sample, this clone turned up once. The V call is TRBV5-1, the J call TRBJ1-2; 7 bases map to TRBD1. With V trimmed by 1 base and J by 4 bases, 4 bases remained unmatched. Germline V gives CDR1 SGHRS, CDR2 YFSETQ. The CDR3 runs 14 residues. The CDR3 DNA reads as TGCGCCAGCAGCTTGTCGGGACAGCTCTATGGCTACACCTTC. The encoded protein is CASSLSGQLYGYTF. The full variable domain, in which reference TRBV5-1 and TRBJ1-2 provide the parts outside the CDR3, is KAGVTQTPRYLIKTRGQQVTLSCSPISGHRSVSWYQQTPGQGLQFLFEYFSETQRNKGNFPGRFSGRQFSNSRSEMNVSTLELGDSALYLCASSLSGQLYGYTFGSGTRLTVV.

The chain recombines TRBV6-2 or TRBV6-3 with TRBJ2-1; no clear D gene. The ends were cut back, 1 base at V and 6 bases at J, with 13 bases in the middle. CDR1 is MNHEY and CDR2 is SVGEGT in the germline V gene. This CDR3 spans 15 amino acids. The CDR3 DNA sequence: TGTGCCAGCAGTTACTGGGGTCGCGTCAGCAATGAGCAGTTCTTC. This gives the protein CASSYWGRVSNEQFF.

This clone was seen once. This CDR3 reads CASSRTRAMTQYF. CDR3 sequence (DNA): TGTGCCAGCAGCCGGACTAGGGCCATGACCCAGTACTTC. The chain employs TRBV7-3 and TRBJ2-5, with 7 nucleotides matching TRBD2. J gave up 7 bases and V 5 bases, and 7 bases lay outside the gene matches. The CDR3 consists of 13 residues. The germline V gene has CDR1 SGHTA and CDR2 FQGTGA.

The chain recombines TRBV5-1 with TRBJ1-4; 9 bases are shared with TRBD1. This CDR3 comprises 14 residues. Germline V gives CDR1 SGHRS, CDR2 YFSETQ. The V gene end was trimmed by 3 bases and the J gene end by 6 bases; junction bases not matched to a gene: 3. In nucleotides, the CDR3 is TGCGCCAGCAGCTCAAGGACAGGGGATGAAAAACTGTTTTTT. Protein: CASSSRTGDEKLFF. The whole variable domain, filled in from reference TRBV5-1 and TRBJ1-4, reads KAGVTQTPRYLIKTRGQQVTLSCSPISGHRSVSWYQQTPGQGLQFLFEYFSETQRNKGNFPGRFSGRQFSNSRSEMNVSTLELGDSALYLCASSSRTGDEKLFFGSGTQLSVL.

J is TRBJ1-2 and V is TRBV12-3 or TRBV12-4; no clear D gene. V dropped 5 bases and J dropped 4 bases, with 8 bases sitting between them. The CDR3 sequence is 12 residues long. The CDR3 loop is CASSIRLYGYTF. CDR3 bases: TGTGCCAGCAGTATACGCCTCTATGGCTACACCTTC.

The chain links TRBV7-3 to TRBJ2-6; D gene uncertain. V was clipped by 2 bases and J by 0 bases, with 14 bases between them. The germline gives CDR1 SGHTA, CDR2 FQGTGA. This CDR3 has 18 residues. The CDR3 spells CASSLEPVVLSGANVLTF. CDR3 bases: TGTGCCAGCAGCTTAGAGCCGGTCGTACTCTCTGGGGCCAACGTCCTGACTTTC.

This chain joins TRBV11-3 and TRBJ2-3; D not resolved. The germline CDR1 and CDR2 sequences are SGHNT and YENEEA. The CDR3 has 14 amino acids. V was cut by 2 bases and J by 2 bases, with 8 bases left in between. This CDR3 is CASSLTQNTDTQYF. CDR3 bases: TGTGCCAGCAGCTTAACACAGAACACAGATACGCAGTATTTT.

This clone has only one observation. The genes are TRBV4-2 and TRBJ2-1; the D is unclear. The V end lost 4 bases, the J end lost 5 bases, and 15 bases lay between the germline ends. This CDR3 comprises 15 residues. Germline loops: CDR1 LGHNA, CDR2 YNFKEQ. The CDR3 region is CASSRPTIGNNEQFF. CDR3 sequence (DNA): TGTGCCAGCAGCCGCCCAACTATAGGGAACAATGAGCAGTTCTTC.

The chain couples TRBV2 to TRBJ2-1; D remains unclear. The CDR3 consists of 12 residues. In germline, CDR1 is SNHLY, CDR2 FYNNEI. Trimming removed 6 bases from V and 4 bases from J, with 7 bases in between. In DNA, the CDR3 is TGTGCCAGCAGGACGGATTACAATGAGCAGTTCTTC. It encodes CASRTDYNEQFF.

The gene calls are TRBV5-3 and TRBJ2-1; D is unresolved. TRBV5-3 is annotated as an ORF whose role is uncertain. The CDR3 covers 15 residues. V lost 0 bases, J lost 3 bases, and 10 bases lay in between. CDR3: CARSLVPNYYNEQFF. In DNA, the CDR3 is TGTGCCAGAAGCTTGGTGCCGAACTACTACAATGAGCAGTTCTTC.